The 16 T cell receptor beta chains below all came from one sample that was sequenced in a study of cytomegalovirus exposure and HLA in healthy donors. Sequencing was performed with immunoSEQ multiplex PCR; in TCRdb, only in-frame clones are kept and a portion is missing. The table records 130,000 or so clones, 89% of them present only once. Sequencing input: PBMCs. The receptors here all came from a man in his thirties or forties in good health and CMV-seronegative.

This clone was counted a single time. A read error may produce the germline difference seen at one junction end. The chain uses TRBV6-5 and TRBJ1-6; 9 bases map to TRBD1. The CDR3 is made up of 13 amino acids. Per germline, CDR1 MNHEY and CDR2 SVGAGI. CDR3 region: CASSYGTGSVEYF. CDR3 nucleotides: TGTGCCAGCAGCTATGGGACAGGGTCCGTCGAGTACTTT.

The rearrangement links TRBV29-1 to TRBJ1-1; 7 positions match TRBD1. Losses at the gene ends were 5 bases for V and 1 base for J; bases not matched to a gene: 7. There are 14 residues in the CDR3. Looked up from germline, CDR1 is SQVTM and CDR2 is ANQGSEA. In nucleotides, the CDR3 is TGCAGCGTTACCTCAGGGACAGCGAACACTGAAGCTTTCTTT. Encoded protein: CSVTSGTANTEAFF.

The rearrangement links TRBV6-5 to TRBJ2-5; 9 nucleotides agree with TRBD2. The CDR3 totals 14 residues. The germline V gene has CDR1 MNHEY and CDR2 SVGAGI. Trimming cost V 5 bases and J 5 bases; bases outside gene matches: 6. The CDR3 region has the DNA TGTGCCAGCAGTCTAGCGGGAAGCGGGGAGACCCAGTACTTC. Its protein is CASSLAGSGETQYF.

This chain joins TRBV15 and TRBJ1-2; 11 bases are shared with TRBD1. V dropped 3 bases and J dropped 7; count of bases not matched to a gene: 4. Germline CDR1 and CDR2: LNHNV and YYDKDF (reference sequence). This CDR3 contains 14 residues. The CDR3 here is CATSRGQGVVGYTF. CDR3 DNA sequence: TGTGCCACCAGCAGGGGACAGGGGGTTGTTGGCTACACCTTC.

The rearrangement links TRBV28 to TRBJ1-2; tentatively, D is TRBD1 (5 bases). The CDR3 length is 14 residues. Trimming removed 3 bases at V and 3 bases at J, with 11 bases between. CDR1 and CDR2 from the germline V gene are MDHEN and SYDVKM. As DNA, the CDR3 is TGTGCCAGCAGTTTCGGGGGGGACTACTATGGCTACACCTTC. Residues: CASSFGGDYYGYTF.

The chain carries TRBV9 and TRBJ1-1; perhaps TRBD1 as D (6 bases). Germline loops: CDR1 SGDLS, CDR2 YYNGEE. This CDR3 is 16 amino acids long. The ends were cut back, 3 bases at V and 1 base at J, with 16 bases in the middle. The CDR3 coding sequence is TGTGCCAGCAGCGCTCATCCGCGGACAGAGAACACTGAAGCTTTCTTT. It codes for CASSAHPRTENTEAFF.

The chain couples TRBV7-5 to TRBJ1-2; the table calls TRBD1, which could not be checked here. TRBV7-5 is shown as a pseudogene. The CDR3 sequence is 13 residues long. The DNA of the CDR3 is TGTGCCGTACCGGGACAGGGGGCGTCTGGCTACACCTTC. This gives the protein CAVPGQGASGYTF.

CDR3: CASSWKGSGELFF. For the CDR3, the DNA is TGTGCCAGCAGCTGGAAGGGGTCGGGGGAGCTGTTTTTT. The chain joins TRBV5-6 to TRBJ2-2; tentative D call: TRBD1 (5 bases). The V gene's germline CDR1 is SGHDT and CDR2 YYEEEE. Trimming removed 3 bases from V and 8 bases from J, with 11 bases in between. The length of the CDR3 is 13 residues.

The chain links TRBV2 to TRBJ2-1; D possibly corresponds to TRBD2 (5 bases). The germline V gene has CDR1 SNHLY and CDR2 FYNNEI. Trimming stripped 4 bases from V and 0 bases from J, with 19 bases between. The CDR3 is 18 amino acids. The CDR3 here is CASSGDRTGTSSYNEQFF. For the CDR3, the DNA is TGTGCCAGCAGTGGAGACCGGACTGGCACCAGCTCCTACAATGAGCAGTTCTTC. The variable domain in full, with the rest retrieved from reference TRBV2 and TRBJ2-1, is EPEVTQTPSHQVTQMGQEVILRCVPISNHLYFYWYRQILGQKVEFLVSFYNNEISEKSEIFDDQFSVERPDGSNFTLKIRSTKLEDSAMYFCASSGDRTGTSSYNEQFFGPGTRLTVL.

The chain links TRBV7-9 to TRBJ2-3; TRBD1 aligns across 7 bases. CDR3 length: 15 residues. V dropped 5 bases and J dropped 6; count of bases not matched to a gene: 11. Looked up from germline, CDR1 is SEHNR and CDR2 is FQNEAQ (reference sequence). The CDR3 DNA is TGTGCCAGCAGCCCGACAGGGATGGCTCTCGATACGCAGTATTTT. As protein: CASSPTGMALDTQYF.

V gene TRBV6-1 combines with J gene TRBJ2-3; 11 positions match TRBD2. Germline V gene sequence: CDR1 MNHNS, CDR2 SASEGT. Losses at the gene ends were 7 bases for V and 1 base for J; bases not matched to a gene: 1. The CDR3 has 14 residues. CDR3 residues: CASKLAGGTDTQYF. CDR3 DNA sequence: TGTGCCAGCAAACTAGCGGGGGGCACAGATACGCAGTATTTT.

The chain couples TRBV7-6 to TRBJ2-3; possible D gene TRBD1, 6 bases. The CDR3 length is 18 residues. Germline V CDR1 and CDR2: SGHVS, FNYEAQ. Trimming stripped 2 bases from V and 3 bases from J, with 21 bases between. This CDR3 is CASSLSSVGGGVTDTQYF. CDR3 coding DNA: TGTGCCAGCAGCTTATCCAGCGTTGGGGGCGGAGTGACAGATACGCAGTATTTT.

This clone was counted only a few times. The genes are TRBV28 and TRBJ1-2, with D maybe TRBD1 (6 bases). Germline CDR1 and CDR2: MDHEN and SYDVKM. Deletions cut 9 bases from V and 4 bases from J, with 18 bases between. This CDR3 is built from 14 residues. The CDR3 reads CASRQASRGYGYTF. CDR3 DNA sequence: TGTGCCAGTCGACAGGCCTCCAGGGGCTATGGCTACACCTTC.

This sequence joins TRBV5-6 and TRBJ1-1; D is ambiguous. From germline, CDR1 is SGHDT and CDR2 YYEEEE. This CDR3 has 13 residues. V was pared by 1 base and J by 3 bases, with 7 bases between. The CDR3 sequence: CASSLPGDTEAFF. The DNA for the CDR3 is TGTGCCAGCAGCTTGCCCGGGGACACTGAAGCTTTCTTT.

The chain combines TRBV7-2 with TRBJ1-6; 12 bases fit TRBD1. Germline-derived CDR1 and CDR2 are SGHTA and FQGNSA. After removal of 2 bases from V and 13 bases from J, the junction contained 9 bases not matched to a gene. CDR3 size: 16 residues. The CDR3 bases are TGTGCCAGCAGCTTAATAGGGACAGGGGGCCCCAGCCCCCTCCACTTT. Amino acids: CASSLIGTGGPSPLHF. Together with reference TRBV7-2 and TRBJ1-6, the CDR3 gives the full variable domain: GAGVSQSPSNKVTEKGKDVELRCDPISGHTALYWYRQSLGQGLEFLIYFQGNSAPDKSGLPSDRFSAERTGGSVSTLTIQRTQQEDSAVYLCASSLIGTGGPSPLHFGNGTRLTVT.

This clone was seen a single time. The chain links TRBV5-5 to TRBJ2-1, with a tentative D call TRBD1 (5 bases). The CDR3 is made up of 16 amino acids. V lost 0 bases to trimming and J lost 0 bases, with 10 bases between them. Looked up from germline, CDR1 is SGHKS and CDR2 is YYEKEE (reference sequence). The CDR3 loop is CASSLAGQGSYNEQFF. Here the CDR3 DNA reads TGTGCCAGCAGCTTGGCCGGGCAGGGCTCCTACAATGAGCAGTTCTTC.